This T cell receptor (beta chain) was sequenced for a study of cytomegalovirus exposure and HLA in healthy donors. A remark on this clone: Its antigen is currently unknown.

PCR was performed using 60 Vbeta and 13 Jbeta primers. Assay: immunoSEQ multiplex PCR; the TCRdb copy retains only in-frame clones and omits some. This sample yields some 170,000 clones, of which nearly 80% are seen a single time; about 3% belongs to the top ten. General study points: Associated with HLA alleles at 0.05 false discovery rate in a later analysis were about 17,000 TCR beta sequences.

The germline CDR1 and CDR2 sequences are MDHEN and SYDVKM. CDR3 length: 15 amino acids. Trimming shortened V by 5 bases and J by 2 bases, and 16 bases separated the two germline ends. The sample taken for sequencing was PBMCs. This receptor was taken from a female donor in good health and CMV-seronegative. The chain joins TRBV28 to TRBJ2-7, with D possibly matching TRBD1 (5 bases). The CDR3 coding sequence is TGTGCCAGCAGTCCCCCAGGGTCGGATGCCTACGAGCAGTACTTC. Translated: CASSPPGSDAYEQYF.